This passage covers 16 T cell receptor beta chains from one sample sequenced in a study of blood T cell repertoires in COVID-19. The assay was immunoSEQ multiplex PCR, and TCRdb's table has in-frame clones only and misses some. This sample carries some 120,000 clones, approximately 77% of them seen once, and the ten largest clones take 20% to 25%. Material for sequencing was peripheral blood. These receptors were taken from a man older than 75 with acute or convalescent COVID-19.

The V call is TRBV5-4, the J call TRBJ1-6; possible D gene TRBD1, 5 bases. The germline gives CDR1 SGHNT, CDR2 YYREEE (reference sequence). The length of the CDR3 is 15 residues. Trimming took off 4 bases at V and 16 bases at J, with 24 bases between the two ends. The CDR3 sequence: CASSLEGQGQGSLHF. CDR3 sequence (DNA): TGTGCCAGCAGCCTGGAAGGGCAGGGCCAGGGTTCTCTCCACTTT.

The V call is TRBV7-3, the J call TRBJ2-2; perhaps TRBD2 as D (5 bases). Per the germline V gene, CDR1 is SGHTA and CDR2 is FQGTGA. V lost 5 bases, J lost 3 bases, and 13 bases lay in between. The CDR3 totals 15 residues. CDR3 residues: CASSPRVSDTGELFF. CDR3 coding DNA: TGTGCCAGCAGCCCGCGGGTTTCGGACACCGGGGAGCTGTTTTTT.

The V and J genes are TRBV10-3 and TRBJ2-3; no definite D call. Trimming pared 0 bases from V and 5 bases from J, leaving 6 bases between. This CDR3 region has 13 residues. Looked up from germline, CDR1 is ENHRY and CDR2 is SYGVKD. The CDR3 DNA follows: TGTGCCATCAGTGAGTCCACGGTAGATACGCAGTATTTT. It codes for CAISESTVDTQYF.

This chain connects TRBV30 to TRBJ2-7; D is possibly TRBD1 (5 bases). Between the trimmed V and J ends, which lost 2 bases and 0 bases, there was a span of 14 bases. Germline V gene sequence: CDR1 GTSNPN, CDR2 SVGIG (reference sequence). The CDR3 extends over 15 amino acids. The CDR3 loop reads CAWSQLGASSYEQYF. CDR3 DNA: TGTGCCTGGAGTCAGCTAGGGGCCAGCTCCTACGAGCAGTACTTC.

This chain connects TRBV20-1 to TRBJ2-7; 9 bases line up with TRBD1. This CDR3 region has 15 residues. Germline V CDR1 and CDR2: DFQATT, SNEGSKA (reference sequence). With 3 bases clipped from V and 2 bases from J, the junction kept 8 bases outside the gene matches. The CDR3 loop reads CSASRWDRVPYEQYF. The CDR3 coding sequence is TGCAGTGCTAGTCGTTGGGACAGGGTACCCTACGAGCAGTACTTC.

V is TRBV3-1 (or the pseudogene TRBV3-2) and J is TRBJ2-1; TRBD2 matches 8 bases. Germline V gives CDR1 LGHDT, CDR2 YNNKEL (reference sequence). V lost 2 bases, J lost 7 bases, and 7 bases stayed unmatched. The CDR3 spans 15 residues. The CDR3 bases are TGTGCCAGCAGCCAAACCAGGACTAGCTTGAATGAGCAGTTCTTC. Its translation is CASSQTRTSLNEQFF.

The chain is built from TRBV11-2 and TRBJ1-4, with 7 bases lining up with TRBD1. The germline V gene has CDR1 SGHAT and CDR2 FQNNGV. The ends lost 5 bases at V and 2 bases at J; junction bases unmatched: 2. The CDR3 spans 14 residues. This CDR3 is CASSIRGTNEKLFF. The DNA for the CDR3 is TGTGCCAGCAGCATCAGGGGGACTAATGAAAAACTGTTTTTT.

This rearrangement joins TRBV23-1 to TRBJ2-2; D unresolved. TRBV23-1 is marked as an open reading frame, function uncertain. The CDR3 sequence is 13 residues long. V lost 3 bases, J lost 1 base, and 3 bases lay in between. The CDR3 sequence is CASSQRNTGELFF. The CDR3 nucleotides are TGCGCCAGCAGTCAGCGGAACACCGGGGAGCTGTTTTTT.

This clone was counted a few times. The chain has TRBV7-6 and TRBJ2-7, with 9 positions matching TRBD1. In germline, CDR1 is SGHVS, CDR2 FNYEAQ. The CDR3 is 15 amino acids. J lost 3 bases, V lost 4 bases, and 7 bases had no gene match. CDR3 loop: CASSSRDRAIYEQYF. CDR3 bases: TGTGCCAGCAGCTCACGGGACAGGGCTATCTACGAGCAGTACTTC.

CDR3 sequence: CAWSGLEMAEAFF. In DNA, the CDR3 is TGTGCCTGGAGTGGTCTAGAGATGGCTGAAGCTTTCTTT. V is TRBV30 and J is TRBJ1-1; D uncertain. Trimming shortened V by 1 base and J by 6 bases, and 12 bases separated the two germline ends. CDR3 length: 13 residues. Germline V gene data show CDR1 as GTSNPN and CDR2 as SVGIG (reference sequence).

The rearrangement links TRBV4-3 to TRBJ1-4, with 7 bases lining up with TRBD1. Germline loops: CDR1 LGHNA, CDR2 YSLEER. CDR3 size: 15 residues. V dropped 2 bases and J dropped 11; count of bases not matched to a gene: 11. The CDR3 protein is CASSQSPTGTVKLFF. The CDR3 DNA reads as TGCGCCAGCAGCCAAAGCCCGACAGGGACGGTGAAACTGTTTTTT.

This rearrangement joins TRBV7-2 to TRBJ2-5; a weak D match, TRBD1 (6 bases). Per germline, CDR1 SGHTA and CDR2 FQGNSA. The CDR3 runs to 16 residues. V lost 2 bases to trimming and J lost 4 bases, with 17 bases between them. The CDR3 here is CASSLKLRRGLETQYF. Here the CDR3 DNA reads TGTGCCAGCAGCTTAAAATTGCGCAGGGGTTTAGAGACCCAGTACTTC. Supplemented by reference TRBV7-2 and TRBJ2-5, the full variable domain reads GAGVSQSPSNKVTEKGKDVELRCDPISGHTALYWYRQSLGQGLEFLIYFQGNSAPDKSGLPSDRFSAERTGGSVSTLTIQRTQQEDSAVYLCASSLKLRRGLETQYFGPGTRLLVL.

The gene calls are TRBV2 and TRBJ1-5, with D possibly being TRBD1 (6 bases). Trimming took off 7 bases at V and 5 bases at J, with 18 bases between the two ends. Germline V gene data show CDR1 as SNHLY and CDR2 as FYNNEI. This CDR3 region has 15 residues. CDR3 nucleotides: TGTGCCAGCACCCTACAGGGTCGCCCCGATCAGCCCCAGCATTTT. Translating it yields CASTLQGRPDQPQHF.

The J gene is TRBJ2-7, the V gene TRBV5-5; the match to TRBD1 covers 7 bases. J gave up 2 bases and V 3 bases, and 11 bases lay outside the gene matches. The CDR3 spans 16 residues. The germline V gene has CDR1 SGHKS and CDR2 YYEKEE (reference sequence). CDR3 sequence reads: CASSSSWGTDTYEQYF. CDR3 nucleotide sequence: TGTGCCAGCAGCTCCTCTTGGGGGACAGATACCTACGAGCAGTACTTC.

This chain links TRBV5-1 with TRBJ2-3; TRBD2 matches 10 bases. Germline V lookup: CDR1 SGHRS, CDR2 YFSETQ. This CDR3 is 15 amino acids long. Germline trimming cut 4 bases from V and 9 bases from J; bases unmatched to any gene: 11. In DNA form, the CDR3 reads TGCGCCAGCAGCCCAAGCGGGGGGGAACGCTGGACGCAGTATTTT. Translated, it gives CASSPSGGERWTQYF.

Here the CDR3 reads CASSLNLPGGEQYF. The CDR3 DNA reads TGTGCCAGCAGCCTTAATTTGCCCGGGGGCGAGCAGTACTTC. V usage is TRBV7-9 and J usage is TRBJ2-7; TRBD2 might be the D (6 bases). Looked up from germline, CDR1 is SEHNR and CDR2 is FQNEAQ (reference sequence). The CDR3 totals 14 residues. Trimming removed 5 bases from V and 6 bases from J, with 17 bases in between.